Included here is one TCR beta chain sequence, with context. Individuals drawn from under 30 US areas were roughly 18 to 95 years old. Donors were grouped by their self-reported clinical history. Data came from immunoSEQ multiplex PCR; TCRdb stores just in-frame clones and leaves some out. Here the sample spans 250,000 to 300,000 clones, about 89% being singletons. These data are taken from a study of blood T cell repertoires in COVID-19. At the level of the study: Specimens from acute and convalescent COVID-19 originated in the United States, Italy and Spain. T cells, B-cell-depleted T cells, or PBMCs supplied cDNA or gDNA.

CDR1 and CDR2 (germline): MNHEY, SVGAGI. Trimming removed 6 bases at V and 7 bases at J, with 10 bases between. The CDR3 is 13 amino acids. The J gene is TRBJ1-6, the V gene TRBV6-5; the D gene is possibly TRBD1 (6 bases). Sequenced input: PBMCs or T cells enriched from blood (not recorded which). The receptor was isolated from a human donor in a cohort exposed to, infected with or recovered from COVID-19 (not recorded which). The donor label of this sample is uncertain. The CDR3 sequence is CASRGTRNSPLHF. CDR3 DNA: TGTGCCAGCAGAGGGACAAGAAATTCACCCCTCCACTTT.